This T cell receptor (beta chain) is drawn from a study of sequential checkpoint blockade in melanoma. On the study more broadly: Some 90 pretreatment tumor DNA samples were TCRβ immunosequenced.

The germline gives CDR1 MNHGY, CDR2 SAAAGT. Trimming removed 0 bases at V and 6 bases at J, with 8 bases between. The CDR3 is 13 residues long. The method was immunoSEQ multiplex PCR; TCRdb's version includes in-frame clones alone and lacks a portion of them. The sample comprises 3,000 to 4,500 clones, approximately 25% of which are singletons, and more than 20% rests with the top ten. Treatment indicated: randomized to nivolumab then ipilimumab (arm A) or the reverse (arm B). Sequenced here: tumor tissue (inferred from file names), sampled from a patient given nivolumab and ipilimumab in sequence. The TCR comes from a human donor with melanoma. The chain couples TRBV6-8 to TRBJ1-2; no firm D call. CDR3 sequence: CASSYSEQNGYTF. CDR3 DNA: TGTGCCAGCAGTTACTCGGAGCAGAATGGCTACACCTTC.